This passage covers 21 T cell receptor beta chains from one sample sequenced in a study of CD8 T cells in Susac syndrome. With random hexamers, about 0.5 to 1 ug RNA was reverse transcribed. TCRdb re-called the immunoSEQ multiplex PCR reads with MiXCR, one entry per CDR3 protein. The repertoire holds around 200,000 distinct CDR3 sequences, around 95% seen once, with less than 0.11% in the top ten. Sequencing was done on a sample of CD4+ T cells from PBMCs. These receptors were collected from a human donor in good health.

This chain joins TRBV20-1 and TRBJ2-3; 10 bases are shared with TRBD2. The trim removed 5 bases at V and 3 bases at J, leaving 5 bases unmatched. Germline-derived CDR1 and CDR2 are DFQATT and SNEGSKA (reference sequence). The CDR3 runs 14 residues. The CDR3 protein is CSALSGRSTDTQYF. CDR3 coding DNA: TGCAGTGCTCTTAGCGGGAGGAGTACAGATACGCAGTATTTT.

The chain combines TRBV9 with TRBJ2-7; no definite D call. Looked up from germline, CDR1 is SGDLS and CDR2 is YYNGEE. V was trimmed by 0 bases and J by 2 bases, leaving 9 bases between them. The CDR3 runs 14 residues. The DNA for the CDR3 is TGTGCCAGCAGCGTAGCTGCAGCCGCCTACGAGCAGTACTTC. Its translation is CASSVAAAAYEQYF.

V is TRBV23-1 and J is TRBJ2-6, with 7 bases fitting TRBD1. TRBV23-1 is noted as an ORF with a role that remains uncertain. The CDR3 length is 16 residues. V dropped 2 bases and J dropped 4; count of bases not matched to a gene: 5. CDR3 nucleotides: TGCGCCAGCAGTCAAGCAGACAGGGCCGGGGCCAACGTCCTGACTTTC. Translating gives CASSQADRAGANVLTF.

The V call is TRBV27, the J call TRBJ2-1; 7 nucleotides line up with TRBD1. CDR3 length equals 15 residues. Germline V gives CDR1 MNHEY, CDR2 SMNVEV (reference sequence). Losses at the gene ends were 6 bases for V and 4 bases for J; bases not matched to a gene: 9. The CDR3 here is CASSFFGQVYNEQFF. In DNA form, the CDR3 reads TGTGCCAGCAGCTTCTTCGGACAGGTTTACAATGAGCAGTTCTTC.

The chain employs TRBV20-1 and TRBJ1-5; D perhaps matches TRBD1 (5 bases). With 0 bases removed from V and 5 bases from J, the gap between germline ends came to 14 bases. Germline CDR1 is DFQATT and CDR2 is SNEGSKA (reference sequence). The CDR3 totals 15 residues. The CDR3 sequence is CSAREGAGEHQPQHF. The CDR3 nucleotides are TGCAGTGCTAGAGAAGGGGCAGGCGAACATCAGCCCCAGCATTTT.

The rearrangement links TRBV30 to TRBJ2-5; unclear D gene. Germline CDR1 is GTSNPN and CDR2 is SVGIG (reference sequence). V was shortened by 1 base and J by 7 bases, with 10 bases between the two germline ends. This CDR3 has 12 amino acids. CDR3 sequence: CAWSGRPGTQYF. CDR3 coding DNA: TGTGCCTGGAGTGGGCGTCCCGGGACCCAGTACTTC. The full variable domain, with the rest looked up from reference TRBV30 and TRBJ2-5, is SQTIHQWPATLVQPVGSPLSLECTVEGTSNPNLYWYRQAAGRGLQLLFYSVGIGQISSEVPQNLSASRPQDRQFILSSKKLLLSDSGFYLCAWSGRPGTQYFGPGTRLLVL.

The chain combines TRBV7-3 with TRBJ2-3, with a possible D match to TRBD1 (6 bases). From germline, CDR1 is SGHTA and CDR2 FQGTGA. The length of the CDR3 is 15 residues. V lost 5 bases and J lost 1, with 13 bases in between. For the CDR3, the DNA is TGTGCCAGCAGCCGCCGGGACAAGGGCACAGATACGCAGTATTTT. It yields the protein CASSRRDKGTDTQYF.

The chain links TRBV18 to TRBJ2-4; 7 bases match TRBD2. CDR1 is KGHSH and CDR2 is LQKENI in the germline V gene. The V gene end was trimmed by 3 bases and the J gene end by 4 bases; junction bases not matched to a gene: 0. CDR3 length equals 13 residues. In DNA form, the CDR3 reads TGTGCCAGCTCACCCGGGGGGAAAAACATTCAGTACTTC. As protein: CASSPGGKNIQYF.

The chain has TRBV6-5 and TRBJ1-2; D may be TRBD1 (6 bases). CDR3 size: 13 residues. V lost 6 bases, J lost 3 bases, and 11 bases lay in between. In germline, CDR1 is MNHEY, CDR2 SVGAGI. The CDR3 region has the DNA TGTGCCAGCAGGAACAGGGCGTACTATGGCTACACCTTC. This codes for CASRNRAYYGYTF.

The CDR3 DNA follows: TGTGCCAGCAGTTTATCCGACCGGAACACTGAAGCTTTCTTT. It is translated as CASSLSDRNTEAFF. V gene TRBV2 combines with J gene TRBJ1-1; D unclear. The CDR3 sequence is 14 residues long. The V end was cut by 5 bases, the J end by 1 base, with 11 bases between. Germline loops: CDR1 SNHLY, CDR2 FYNNEI.

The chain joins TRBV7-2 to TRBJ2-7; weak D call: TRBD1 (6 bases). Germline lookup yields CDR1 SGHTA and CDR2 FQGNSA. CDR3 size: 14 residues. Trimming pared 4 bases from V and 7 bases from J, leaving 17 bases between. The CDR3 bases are TGTGCCAGCAGCTCGAGGGACACATCGGGGGAGCAGTACTTC. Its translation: CASSSRDTSGEQYF.

Written as DNA, the CDR3 is TGTGCCAGCAGCTTAGACAGGGATGAAAAACTGTTTTTT. Translated: CASSLDRDEKLFF. The chain couples TRBV11-2 to TRBJ1-4; possibly TRBD1 for D (5 bases). This CDR3 has 13 residues. Germline loops: CDR1 SGHAT, CDR2 FQNNGV. Trimming removed 0 bases at V and 6 bases at J, with 5 bases between.

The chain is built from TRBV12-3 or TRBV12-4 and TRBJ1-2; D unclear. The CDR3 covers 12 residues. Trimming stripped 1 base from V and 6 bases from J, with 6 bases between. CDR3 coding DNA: TGTGCCAGCAGTTTAGAATGGGATGGCTACACCTTC. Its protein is CASSLEWDGYTF.

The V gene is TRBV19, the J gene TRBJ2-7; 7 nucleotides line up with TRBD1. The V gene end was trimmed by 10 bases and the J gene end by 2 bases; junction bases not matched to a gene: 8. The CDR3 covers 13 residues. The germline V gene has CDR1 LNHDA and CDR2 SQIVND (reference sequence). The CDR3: CATADRRAYEQYF. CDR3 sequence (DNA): TGTGCCACCGCGGACAGGCGAGCCTACGAGCAGTACTTC.

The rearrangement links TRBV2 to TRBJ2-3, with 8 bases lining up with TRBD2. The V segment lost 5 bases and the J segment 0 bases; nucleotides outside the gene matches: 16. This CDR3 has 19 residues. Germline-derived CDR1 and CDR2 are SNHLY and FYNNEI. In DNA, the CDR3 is TGTGCCAGCAGTTCAAGCGGGGGAGTGACCTACACGAGCACAGATACGCAGTATTTT. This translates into CASSSSGGVTYTSTDTQYF.

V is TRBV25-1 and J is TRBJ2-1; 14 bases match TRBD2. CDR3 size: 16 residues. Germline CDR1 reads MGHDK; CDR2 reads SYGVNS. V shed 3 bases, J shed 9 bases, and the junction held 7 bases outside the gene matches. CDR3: CASSDPGLAGGGEQFF. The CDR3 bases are TGTGCCAGCAGTGATCCCGGACTAGCGGGAGGTGGTGAGCAGTTCTTC.

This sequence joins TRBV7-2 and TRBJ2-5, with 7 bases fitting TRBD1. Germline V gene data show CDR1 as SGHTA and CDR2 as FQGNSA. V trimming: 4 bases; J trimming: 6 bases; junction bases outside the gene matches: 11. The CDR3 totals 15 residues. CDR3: CASSSVRQGTQTQYF. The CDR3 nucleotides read TGTGCCAGCAGCTCCGTTCGACAGGGCACCCAGACCCAGTACTTC.

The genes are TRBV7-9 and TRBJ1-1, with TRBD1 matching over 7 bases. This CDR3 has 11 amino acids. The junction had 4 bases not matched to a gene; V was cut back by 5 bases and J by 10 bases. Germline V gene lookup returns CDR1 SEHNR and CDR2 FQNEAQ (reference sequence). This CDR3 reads CASSATGAAFF. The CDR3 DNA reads TGTGCCAGCAGCGCTACAGGGGCAGCTTTCTTT.

The CDR3 here is CASSLYRGSGYTF. CDR3 DNA sequence: TGTGCCAGCAGTTTATATCGGGGGTCTGGCTACACCTTC. V usage is TRBV27 and J usage is TRBJ1-2; D might be TRBD1 (5 bases). CDR1 is MNHEY and CDR2 is SMNVEV in the germline V gene (reference sequence). This CDR3 has 13 residues. Trimming stripped 1 base from V and 7 bases from J, with 10 bases between.

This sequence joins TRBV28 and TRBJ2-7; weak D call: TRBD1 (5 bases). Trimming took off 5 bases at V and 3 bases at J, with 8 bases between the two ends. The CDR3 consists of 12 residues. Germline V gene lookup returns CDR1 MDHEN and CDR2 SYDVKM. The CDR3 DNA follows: TGTGCCAGCAGTCGTGACAGCTACGAGCAGTACGTC. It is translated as CASSRDSYEQYV.

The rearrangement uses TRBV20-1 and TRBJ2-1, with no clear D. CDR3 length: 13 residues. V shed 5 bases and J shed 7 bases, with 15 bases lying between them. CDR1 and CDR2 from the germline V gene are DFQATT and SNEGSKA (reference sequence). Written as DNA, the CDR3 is TGCAGTGCTCCCGGGCTCCTGGGGAATGAGCAGTTCTTC. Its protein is CSAPGLLGNEQFF.